This passage covers 32 T cell receptor beta chains from one sample sequenced in a study of vaccination and CD4 T cells after COVID-19. No antigen has been identified for these receptors. An Oncomine TCR Beta short-read assay was used to sequence the DNA from cultured CD4+ T cells. TCRdb re-called the PCR reads with MiXCR, one entry per CDR3 protein. The repertoire includes approximately 18,000 distinct CDR3 sequences, 53% of them detected once, and roughly 6.7% sits in the top ten. Treatment in this sample: roughly nine-day PBMC culture with coronavirus spike peptide pools or control peptides (ViraFEST assay). The sequencing used CD4+ T cells from blood, cultured in vitro, collected before SARS-CoV-2 vaccination. The source of these receptors is a human donor who had recovered from COVID-19.

This clonotype was seen more than once but under ten times. The rearrangement joins TRBV6-1 to TRBJ1-5; 7 bases are a match to TRBD1. CDR1 is MNHNS, CDR2 SASEGT, per germline. The CDR3 consists of 16 residues. V trimming: 6 bases; J trimming: 6 bases; junction bases outside the gene matches: 14. The DNA of the CDR3 is TGTGCCAGCAGAGCACAGGGGTCCGCAGCCAGTCAGCCCCAGCATTTT. It encodes CASRAQGSAASQPQHF.

In the case of this clonotype: Without the conserved terminal phenylalanine or tryptophan, this CDR3 likely stems from a read error. The chain couples TRBV12-3 or TRBV12-4 to TRBJ2-7; no definite D call. The CDR3 has 14 amino acids. Trimming took off 6 bases at V and 4 bases at J, with 16 bases between the two ends. The CDR3 sequence: CASSRSRVGYEQYL. The CDR3 coding sequence is TGTGCCAGCAGCCGGTCTAGAGTTGGGTACGAGCAGTACCTC.

The chain carries TRBV4-1 and TRBJ2-5, with TRBD1 matching over 12 bases. CDR3 length: 19 amino acids. Germline V gene data show CDR1 as MGHRA and CDR2 as YSYEKL. The V gene end was trimmed by 4 bases and the J gene end by 3 bases; junction bases not matched to a gene: 15. CDR3 protein: CASSPGGQGAFANKETQYF. In nucleotides, the CDR3 is TGCGCCAGCAGCCCGGGGGGACAGGGGGCATTCGCTAATAAAGAGACCCAGTACTTC.

This clonotype was seen only a few times. V and J are TRBV24-1 and TRBJ2-3; 9 positions match TRBD2. Germline V gene sequence: CDR1 KGHDR, CDR2 SFDVKD. Trimming took 7 bases from V and 5 from J; bases not matched to a gene: 9. This CDR3 comprises 15 residues. CDR3 in amino acids: CATSEGGSGRDTQYF. CDR3 bases: TGTGCCACCAGCGAGGGGGGTAGCGGGAGAGATACGCAGTATTTT.

The chain is built from TRBV27 and TRBJ1-1, with a weak D call TRBD1 (5 bases). The germline V and J ends were trimmed by 4 bases and 3 bases, with 12 bases remaining between them. The CDR3 consists of 14 residues. The V gene's germline CDR1 is MNHEY and CDR2 SMNVEV (reference sequence). In nucleotides, the CDR3 is TGTGCCAGCAGTTCCCCAGGGAAAGACACTGAAGCTTTCTTT. Its translation: CASSSPGKDTEAFF.

With respect to this clonotype: The CDR3 carries no conserved terminal phenylalanine or tryptophan, so it likely arises from a read error. The V gene is TRBV5-4, the J gene TRBJ2-3, with D unresolved. The CDR3 is 11 amino acids. Looked up from germline, CDR1 is SGHNT and CDR2 is YYREEE (reference sequence). Trimming cost V 3 bases and J 6 bases, with 5 bases left between them. CDR3 nucleotides: TGTGCCAGCAGCTACGGGGATACGCAGTATCTT. The encoded protein is CASSYGDTQYL.

The chain links TRBV7-2 to TRBJ2-1, with TRBD1 identical over 9 bases. The CDR3 sequence is 15 residues long. Germline lookup yields CDR1 SGHTA and CDR2 FQGNSA. V dropped 5 bases and J dropped 7; count of bases not matched to a gene: 9. The CDR3 region is CASSRTGDESNEQFF. The CDR3 region has the DNA TGTGCCAGCAGCCGGACAGGGGACGAGAGTAATGAGCAGTTCTTC. Drawing the rest from reference TRBV7-2 and TRBJ2-1, the complete variable domain is GAGVSQSPSNKVTEKGKDVELRCDPISGHTALYWYRQSLGQGLEFLIYFQGNSAPDKSGLPSDRFSAERTGGSVSTLTIQRTQQEDSAVYLCASSRTGDESNEQFFGPGTRLTVL.

This clonotype was counted between two and nine times. The chain joins TRBV28 to TRBJ2-5; 9 bases are shared with TRBD1. Germline V lookup: CDR1 MDHEN, CDR2 SYDVKM. Unmatched junction bases numbered 11, after V lost 5 bases and J lost 4 bases. This CDR3 is built from 16 residues. The CDR3 bases are TGTGCCAGCAGTCCCCAACAGGGGGCGCGCTTAGAGACCCAGTACTTC. The encoded protein is CASSPQQGARLETQYF.

The chain combines TRBV6-1 with TRBJ2-3; D possibly matches TRBD1 or TRBD2 (6 bases each). The CDR3 extends over 16 amino acids. CDR1 and CDR2 (germline): MNHNS, SASEGT. V dropped 8 bases and J dropped 1 base, with 19 bases sitting between them. The CDR3, as DNA: TGTGCCAGCCGAAACCGCGGGACAACCGGCACAGATACGCAGTATTTT. Protein product: CASRNRGTTGTDTQYF.

V gene TRBV27 combines with J gene TRBJ1-2, with D perhaps TRBD1 (5 bases). The CDR3 contains 15 residues. The ends were cut back, 4 bases at V and 8 bases at J, with 20 bases in the middle. Per the germline V gene, CDR1 is MNHEY and CDR2 is SMNVEV (reference sequence). The CDR3 nucleotides read TGTGCCAGCAGTTCCTCCGCCCAGGGCCGTCGGGGCTACACCTTC. Its translation: CASSSSAQGRRGYTF.

This clonotype was counted a few times. The chain has TRBV15 and TRBJ1-5; D might be TRBD1 (5 bases). The V gene's germline CDR1 is LNHNV and CDR2 YYDKDF (reference sequence). The V end was cut by 4 bases, the J end by 7 bases, with 11 bases between. This CDR3 region has 13 residues. CDR3 nucleotide sequence: TGTGCCACCAGCAAGGGGAGGGAACAGCCCCAGCATTTT. Protein product: CATSKGREQPQHF. The whole variable domain, filled in from reference TRBV15 and TRBJ1-5, reads DAMVIQNPRYQVTQFGKPVTLSCSQTLNHNVMYWYQQKSSQAPKLLFHYYDKDFNNEADTPDNFQSRRPNTSFCFLDIRSPGLGDTAMYLCATSKGREQPQHFGDGTRLSIL.

The chain recombines TRBV11-2 with TRBJ2-1; D tentatively fits TRBD1 or TRBD2 (5 bases each). The CDR3 extends over 12 amino acids. Germline CDR1 is SGHAT and CDR2 is FQNNGV. The germline V and J ends were trimmed by 5 bases and 9 bases, with 11 bases remaining between them. The chain's CDR3 is CASSPGTSEQFF. DNA of the CDR3: TGTGCCAGCAGCCCAGGGACCTCTGAGCAGTTCTTC.

This chain connects TRBV28 to TRBJ2-7; the match to TRBD2 covers 11 bases. This CDR3 contains 15 residues. Looked up from germline, CDR1 is MDHEN and CDR2 is SYDVKM. J gave up 2 bases and V 0 bases, and 0 bases lay outside the gene matches. The CDR3 nucleotides are TGTGCCAGCAGTTTATGGACTAGCGGGACCTACGAGCAGTACTTC. Translation gives CASSLWTSGTYEQYF. Full variable domain (missing parts from reference TRBV28 and TRBJ2-7): DVKVTQSSRYLVKRTGEKVFLECVQDMDHENMFWYRQDPGLGLRLIYFSYDVKMKEKGDIPEGYSVSREKKERFSLILESASTNQTSMYLCASSLWTSGTYEQYFGPGTRLTVT.

This chain joins TRBV27 and TRBJ2-3; TRBD2 is a possible D gene (6 bases). V was trimmed by 6 bases and J by 7 bases, leaving 11 bases between them. Germline-derived CDR1 and CDR2 are MNHEY and SMNVEV (reference sequence). The CDR3 loop spans 12 amino acids. The CDR3 bases are TGTGCCAGCAGCCTAAGCGGGTATACGCAGTATTTT. Its translation is CASSLSGYTQYF.

The chain combines TRBV2 with TRBJ1-1, with D possibly being TRBD1 (6 bases). Germline V gives CDR1 SNHLY, CDR2 FYNNEI. This CDR3 has 17 amino acids. V lost 6 bases to trimming and J lost 1 base, with 21 bases between them. CDR3 in DNA: TGTGCCAGCAGCTCCGGGGGGGCGTATGTGGGGAACACTGAAGCTTTCTTT. Its translation is CASSSGGAYVGNTEAFF.

V and J are TRBV7-3 and TRBJ2-2; a weak D match, TRBD2 (7 bases). V dropped 5 bases and J dropped 2 bases, with 21 bases sitting between them. CDR1 and CDR2 from the germline V gene are SGHTA and FQGTGA. The CDR3 sequence is 18 residues long. CDR3 DNA: TGTGCCAGCAGCCGATATCCGGTGGGGGGGCCTAACACCGGGGAGCTGTTTTTT. Its translation: CASSRYPVGGPNTGELFF.

The chain employs TRBV2 and TRBJ2-7; 9 bases match TRBD1. The J segment lost 8 bases and the V segment lost 8 bases, leaving 10 bases of the junction unmatched. This CDR3 spans 13 amino acids. CDR1 is SNHLY, CDR2 FYNNEI, per germline. The CDR3 DNA reads TGTGCCAGCCGCCCGGGACAGGGAGATAAGCAGTACTTC. This sequence encodes CASRPGQGDKQYF.

The chain employs TRBV20-1 and TRBJ1-5, with D unresolved. Germline values: CDR1 DFQATT, CDR2 SNEGSKA (reference sequence). Deletions cut 0 bases from V and 7 bases from J, with 13 bases between. The CDR3 has 14 amino acids. Here the CDR3 reads CSAREEAGIQPQHF. As DNA, the CDR3 is TGCAGTGCTAGAGAGGAGGCGGGGATCCAGCCCCAGCATTTT.

This sequence joins TRBV11-2 and TRBJ2-7, with 10 bases fitting TRBD2. CDR1 and CDR2 from the germline V gene are SGHAT and FQNNGV. The CDR3 consists of 16 residues. V lost 1 base and J lost 6; bases outside the gene matches: 9. CDR3 in DNA: TGTGCCAGCAGCTTAGTCGCTAGCGGGAGTGTAGGCGAGCAGTACTTC. Protein: CASSLVASGSVGEQYF.

The chain links TRBV10-3 to TRBJ2-7; a possible D gene is TRBD2 (5 bases). Germline V CDR1 and CDR2: ENHRY, SYGVKD. Trimming took off 4 bases at V and 2 bases at J, with 9 bases between the two ends. The CDR3 sequence is 13 residues long. The CDR3 region is CAISGYGTYEQYF. CDR3 nucleotides: TGTGCCATCAGTGGGTACGGGACCTACGAGCAGTACTTC.

The chain has TRBV25-1 and TRBJ1-1; D unresolved. The germline V gene encodes CDR1 MGHDK and CDR2 SYGVNS. Trimming pared 4 bases from V and 3 bases from J, leaving 12 bases between. This CDR3 spans 14 amino acids. The CDR3, as DNA: TGTGCCAGCAGTGGACCTACTGGGGACACTGAAGCTTTCTTT. This translates into CASSGPTGDTEAFF.

By frequency in the sample, this clonotype is medium-sized. The rearrangement joins TRBV6-7 to TRBJ2-7; weak D call: TRBD1 (6 bases). TRBV6-7 is an ORF, and what it does is uncertain. Trimming took 2 bases from V and 2 from J, leaving 13 bases between them. This CDR3 has 15 amino acids. The CDR3 loop reads CASSYGQRETYEQYF. The CDR3 DNA is TGTGCCAGCAGTTACGGACAGAGAGAAACCTACGAGCAGTACTTC.

The rearrangement uses TRBV5-4 and TRBJ1-2, with 9 bases identical to TRBD1. After removal of 0 bases from V and 5 bases from J, the junction contained 5 bases not matched to a gene. This CDR3 region has 15 residues. Germline CDR1 reads SGHNT; CDR2 reads YYREEE (reference sequence). The CDR3 coding sequence is TGTGCCAGCAGCTTGGCTTCGGGACAGGGTTATGGCTACACCTTC. It specifies CASSLASGQGYGYTF.

The table lists this clonotype with a few counts. This sequence joins TRBV20-1 and TRBJ2-1; unclear D gene. V was trimmed by 5 bases and J by 0 bases, leaving 11 bases between them. The CDR3 loop spans 14 amino acids. The germline V gene has CDR1 DFQATT and CDR2 SNEGSKA (reference sequence). In DNA, the CDR3 is TGCAGTGCTCGGTGGTGGCGCTCCTACAATGAGCAGTTCTTC. It specifies CSARWWRSYNEQFF.

The chain combines TRBV2 with TRBJ1-2, with 8 bases lining up with TRBD1. This CDR3 is built from 12 residues. Trimming removed 4 bases from V and 8 bases from J; junction bases left unmatched: 3. Per the germline V gene, CDR1 is SNHLY and CDR2 is FYNNEI. Written as DNA, the CDR3 is TGTGCCAGCAGTGTACAGGGGGTGGGCTACACCTTC. It is translated as CASSVQGVGYTF.

This chain connects TRBV18 to TRBJ1-3, with D hard to call. The CDR3 contains 14 residues. From germline, CDR1 is KGHSH and CDR2 LQKENI. The V gene lost 1 base and the J gene lost 0 bases, with 4 bases spanning the gap. CDR3 bases: TGTGCCAGCTCACCACAGGACTCTGGAAACACCATATATTTT. Amino acid sequence: CASSPQDSGNTIYF. Full variable domain (outside the CDR3, taken from reference TRBV18 and TRBJ1-3): NAGVMQNPRHLVRRRGQEARLRCSPMKGHSHVYWYRQLPEEGLKFMVYLQKENIIDESGMPKERFSAEFPKEGPSILRIQQVVRGDSAAYFCASSPQDSGNTIYFGEGSWLTVV.

In this sample, this clonotype turned up once. The rearrangement uses TRBV2 and TRBJ1-5, with 12 bases identical to TRBD1. Germline V gives CDR1 SNHLY, CDR2 FYNNEI. The CDR3 contains 18 residues. J was trimmed by 7 bases and V by 6 bases; bases with no gene match: 16. The CDR3 region is CASRELLSAGTGGQPQHF. The CDR3 region has the DNA TGTGCCAGCAGGGAACTACTCTCAGCCGGGACAGGGGGCCAGCCCCAGCATTTT.

The J gene is TRBJ1-1, the V gene TRBV6-2 or TRBV6-3, with D tentatively TRBD1 (5 bases). CDR3 size: 16 residues. V lost 4 bases, J lost 1 base, and 16 bases lay in between. Germline CDR1 MNHEY, CDR2 SVGEGT. CDR3 protein: CASSFRVFGRNTEAFF. DNA of the CDR3: TGTGCCAGCAGTTTCAGGGTTTTCGGGAGGAACACTGAAGCTTTCTTT.

The CDR3 reads CSARGQLNTGELFF. The CDR3, as DNA: TGCAGTGCCAGGGGCCAGCTGAACACCGGGGAGCTGTTTTTT. The rearrangement joins TRBV20-1 to TRBJ2-2, with D tentatively TRBD1 (6 bases). The CDR3 runs to 14 residues. The V gene lost 6 bases and the J gene lost 1 base, with 12 bases spanning the gap. Germline CDR1 DFQATT, CDR2 SNEGSKA (reference sequence).

The chain recombines TRBV7-9 with TRBJ2-5; D is tentatively TRBD1 or TRBD2 (5 bases each). Germline lookup yields CDR1 SEHNR and CDR2 FQNEAQ (reference sequence). V was clipped by 1 base and J by 5 bases, with 17 bases between them. CDR3 size: 16 residues. CDR3 bases: TGTGCCAGCAGCTTAGTTCTTCTGTCGGGGCTCGAGACCCAGTACTTC. Amino acid sequence: CASSLVLLSGLETQYF. The whole variable domain, remainder taken from reference TRBV7-9 and TRBJ2-5, is DTGVSQNPRHKITKRGQNVTFRCDPISEHNRLYWYRQTLGQGPEFLTYFQNEAQLEKSRLLSDRFSAERPKGSFSTLEIQRTEQGDSAMYLCASSLVLLSGLETQYFGPGTRLLVL.

On this clonotype: It is likely a read error: a sequence one base away is far more abundant. The chain uses TRBV7-2 and TRBJ2-5; weak D call: TRBD1 (5 bases). Trimming removed 3 bases at V and 0 bases at J, with 8 bases between. Germline V gives CDR1 SGHTA, CDR2 FQGNSA. The CDR3 totals 14 residues. CDR3 sequence: CASSLPGYQETQYF. The CDR3 DNA reads as TGTGCCAGCAGCTTGCCAGGGTACCAAGAGACCCAGTACTTC.

The chain is built from TRBV2 and TRBJ1-1; D not certain. This CDR3 has 14 residues. Between the trimmed V and J ends, which lost 3 bases and 0 bases, there was a span of 8 bases. The germline gives CDR1 SNHLY, CDR2 FYNNEI. For the CDR3, the DNA is TGTGCCAGCAGTGATCTCGTCCTGAACACTGAAGCTTTCTTT. Its translation: CASSDLVLNTEAFF.